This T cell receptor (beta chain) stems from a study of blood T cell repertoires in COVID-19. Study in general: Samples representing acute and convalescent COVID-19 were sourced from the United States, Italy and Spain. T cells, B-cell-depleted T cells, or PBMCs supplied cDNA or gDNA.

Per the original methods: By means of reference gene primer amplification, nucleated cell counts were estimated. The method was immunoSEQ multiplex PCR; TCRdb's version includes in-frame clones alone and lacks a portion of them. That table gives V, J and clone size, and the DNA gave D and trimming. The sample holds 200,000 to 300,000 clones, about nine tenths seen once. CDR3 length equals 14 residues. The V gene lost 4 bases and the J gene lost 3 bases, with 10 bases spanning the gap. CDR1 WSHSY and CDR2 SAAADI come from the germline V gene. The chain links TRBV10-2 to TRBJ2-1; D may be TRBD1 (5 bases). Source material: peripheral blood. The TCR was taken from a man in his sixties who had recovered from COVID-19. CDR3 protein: CASSGAGNYNEQFF. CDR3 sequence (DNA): TGCGCCAGCAGTGGCGCAGGGAACTACAATGAGCAGTTCTTC.